This T cell receptor (beta chain) was recorded in a study of cytomegalovirus exposure and HLA in healthy donors. General study points: The authors listed approximately 150 TCR beta chains as cytomegalovirus-associated.

Germline V CDR1 and CDR2: SGHVS, FNYEAQ. The length of the CDR3 is 13 residues. Trimming removed 5 bases at V and 3 bases at J, with 10 bases between. A word on this clone: Its antigen is as yet unknown.

The PCR employed 60 Vbeta primers together with 13 Jbeta primers. The data were produced by immunoSEQ multiplex PCR, yet TCRdb's version contains in-frame clones alone and is incomplete. The sample holds approximately 140,000 clones, roughly four fifths seen once. The clonotype was recovered from a male donor in good health and CMV-seronegative. V is TRBV7-6 and J is TRBJ2-5; D perhaps matches TRBD2 (6 bases). The sample comprised PBMCs. The CDR3 is CASSPWGEETQYF. Here the CDR3 DNA reads TGTGCCAGCAGCCCGTGGGGGGAAGAGACCCAGTACTTC.